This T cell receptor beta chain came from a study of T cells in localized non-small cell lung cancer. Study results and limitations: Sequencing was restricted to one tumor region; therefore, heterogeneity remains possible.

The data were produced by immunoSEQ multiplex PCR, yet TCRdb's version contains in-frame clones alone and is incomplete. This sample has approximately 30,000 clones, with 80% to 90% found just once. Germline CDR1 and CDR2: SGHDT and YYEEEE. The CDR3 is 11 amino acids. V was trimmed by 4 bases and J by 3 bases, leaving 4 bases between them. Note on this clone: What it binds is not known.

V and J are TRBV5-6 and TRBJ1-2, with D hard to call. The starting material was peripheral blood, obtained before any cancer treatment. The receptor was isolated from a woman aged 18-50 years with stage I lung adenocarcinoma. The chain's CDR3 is CASSAYYGYTF. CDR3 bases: TGTGCCAGCAGCGCCTACTATGGCTACACCTTC. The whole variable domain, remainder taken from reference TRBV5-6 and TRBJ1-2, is DAGVTQSPTHLIKTRGQQVTLRCSPKSGHDTVSWYQQALGQGPQFIFQYYEEEERQRGNFPDRFSGHQFPNYSSELNVNALLLGDSALYLCASSAYYGYTFGSGTRLTVV.